Reported below is one T cell receptor (beta chain). The data stem from a study of T cell changes during pregnancy in multiple sclerosis. CDR1 is MNHEY and CDR2 is SMNVEV in the germline V gene (reference sequence). This CDR3 has 17 amino acids. V lost 4 bases to trimming and J lost 4 bases, with 20 bases between them. Sequencing used immunoSEQ multiplex PCR; TCRdb keeps in-frame clones, though not all of them. The table shows over 35,000 clones, with about 90% occurring only once. This receptor was identified in a female donor with multiple sclerosis, enrolled in a pregnancy study. The chain uses TRBV27 and TRBJ2-1, with D possibly matching TRBD1 (5 bases). The source was CD8+ T cells from peripheral blood mononuclear cells, collected in the first trimester of pregnancy. For the CDR3, the DNA is TGTGCCAGCAGTTCTACAGGTAACGCACCTTATTACAATGAGCAGTTCTTC. Translated, it gives CASSSTGNAPYYNEQFF.